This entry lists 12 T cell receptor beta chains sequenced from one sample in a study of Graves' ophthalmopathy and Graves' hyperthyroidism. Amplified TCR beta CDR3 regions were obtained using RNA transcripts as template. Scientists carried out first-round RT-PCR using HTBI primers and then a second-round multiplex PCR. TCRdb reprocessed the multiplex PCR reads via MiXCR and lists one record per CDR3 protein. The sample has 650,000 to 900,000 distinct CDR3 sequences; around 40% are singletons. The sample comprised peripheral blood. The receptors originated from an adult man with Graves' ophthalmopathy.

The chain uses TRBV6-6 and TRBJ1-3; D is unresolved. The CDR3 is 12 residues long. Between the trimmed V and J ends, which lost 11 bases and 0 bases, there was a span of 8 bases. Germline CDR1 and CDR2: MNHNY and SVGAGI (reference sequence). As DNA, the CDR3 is TGTGCCGGTCGGGACTCTGGAAACACCATATATTTT. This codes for CAGRDSGNTIYF.

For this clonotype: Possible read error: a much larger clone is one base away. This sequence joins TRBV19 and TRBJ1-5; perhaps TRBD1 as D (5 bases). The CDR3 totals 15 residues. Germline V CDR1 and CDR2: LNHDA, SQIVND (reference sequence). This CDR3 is CAGSTGPQLEQPQHF. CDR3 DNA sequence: TGTGCCGGTAGTACGGGGCCTCAACTGGAGCAGCCCCAGCATTTT.

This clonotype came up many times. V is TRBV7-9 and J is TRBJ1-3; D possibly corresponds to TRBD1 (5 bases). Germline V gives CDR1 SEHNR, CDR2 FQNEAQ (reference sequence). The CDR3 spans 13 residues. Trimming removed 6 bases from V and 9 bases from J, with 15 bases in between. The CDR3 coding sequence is TGTGCCAGCAGTTCCGGGACCTCAGGCACCATATATTTT. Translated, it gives CASSSGTSGTIYF.

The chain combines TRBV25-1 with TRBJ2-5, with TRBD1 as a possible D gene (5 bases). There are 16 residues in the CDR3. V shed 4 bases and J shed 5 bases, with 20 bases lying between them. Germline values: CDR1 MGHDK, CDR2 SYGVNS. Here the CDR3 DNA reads TGTGCCAGCAGTGCTATTAGTCAATTCGCAGGGGAGACCCAGTACTTC. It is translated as CASSAISQFAGETQYF.

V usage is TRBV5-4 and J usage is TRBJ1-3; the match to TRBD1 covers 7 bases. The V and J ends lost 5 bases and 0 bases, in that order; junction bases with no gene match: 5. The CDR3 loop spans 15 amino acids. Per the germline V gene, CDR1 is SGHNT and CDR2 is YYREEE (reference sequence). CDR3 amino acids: CASSTTGFSGNTIYF. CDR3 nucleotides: TGTGCCAGCAGTACGACAGGGTTCTCTGGAAACACCATATATTTT.

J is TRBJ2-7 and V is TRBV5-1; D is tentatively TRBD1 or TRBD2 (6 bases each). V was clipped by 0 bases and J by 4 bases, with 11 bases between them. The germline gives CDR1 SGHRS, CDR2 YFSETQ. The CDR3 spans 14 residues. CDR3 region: CASSLEGGRYEQYF. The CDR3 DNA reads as TGCGCCAGCAGCTTGGAGGGGGGTCGGTACGAGCAGTACTTC.

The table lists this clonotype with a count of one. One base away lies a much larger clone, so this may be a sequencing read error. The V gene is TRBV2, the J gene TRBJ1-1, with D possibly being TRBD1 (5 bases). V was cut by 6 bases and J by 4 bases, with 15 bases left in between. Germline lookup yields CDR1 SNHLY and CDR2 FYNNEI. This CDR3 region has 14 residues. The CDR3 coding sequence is TGTGCCAGCAGCGTAGCGCAAAGGGGCACTGAAGCTTTCTTT. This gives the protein CASSVAQRGTEAFF.

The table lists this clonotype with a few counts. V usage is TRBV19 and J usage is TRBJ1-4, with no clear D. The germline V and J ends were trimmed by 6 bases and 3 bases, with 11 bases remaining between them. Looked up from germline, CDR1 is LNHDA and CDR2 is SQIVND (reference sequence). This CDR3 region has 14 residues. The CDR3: CASSLSKANEKLFF. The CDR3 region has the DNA TGTGCCAGTAGCCTGTCAAAAGCTAATGAAAAACTGTTTTTT.

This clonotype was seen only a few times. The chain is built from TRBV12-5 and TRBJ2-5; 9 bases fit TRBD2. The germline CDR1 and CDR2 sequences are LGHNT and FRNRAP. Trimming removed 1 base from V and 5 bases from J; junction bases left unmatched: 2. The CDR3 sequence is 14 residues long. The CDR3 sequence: CASGLGLAVETQYF. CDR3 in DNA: TGTGCTAGTGGTTTGGGACTAGCGGTGGAGACCCAGTACTTC.

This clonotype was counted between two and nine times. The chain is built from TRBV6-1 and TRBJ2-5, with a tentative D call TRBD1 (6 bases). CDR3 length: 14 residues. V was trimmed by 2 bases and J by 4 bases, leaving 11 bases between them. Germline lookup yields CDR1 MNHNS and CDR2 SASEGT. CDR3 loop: CASSELVRGETQYF. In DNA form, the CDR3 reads TGTGCCAGCAGTGAACTAGTCAGGGGAGAGACCCAGTACTTC.

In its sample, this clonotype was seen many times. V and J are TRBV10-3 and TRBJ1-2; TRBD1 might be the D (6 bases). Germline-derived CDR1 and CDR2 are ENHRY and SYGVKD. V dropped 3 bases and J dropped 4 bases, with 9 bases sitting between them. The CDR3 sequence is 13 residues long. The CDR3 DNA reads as TGTGCCATCAGTGAAGGACAGCCCTATGGCTACACCTTC. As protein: CAISEGQPYGYTF.

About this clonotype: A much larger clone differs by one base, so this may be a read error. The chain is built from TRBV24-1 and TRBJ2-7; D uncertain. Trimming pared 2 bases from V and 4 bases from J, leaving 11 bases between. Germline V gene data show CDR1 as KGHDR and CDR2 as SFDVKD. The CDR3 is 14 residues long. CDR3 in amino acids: CATSDSARVYEQYF. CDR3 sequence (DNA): TGTGCCACCAGTGATTCCGCCCGGGTGTACGAGCAGTACTTC.